This T cell receptor (beta chain) stems from a study of response to subunit inactivated influenza vaccine (dated by TCRdb to the late 2010s). A note on the overall study: Deep quantitative T cell receptor repertoire profiling was used in the study to track responses to a trivalent subunit inactivated influenza vaccine. The paper as a whole reports these results and caveats: It was suggested by the authors that each seasonal influenza vaccination may recruit only a limited number of new T cells.

As for this clonotype: This clone's antigen is unknown. Per-nucleotide qualities are absent, and no much larger clonotype sits a single base away.

Library method: RT-PCR. Sequencing relied on an Illumina HiSeq 2500. TCRdb trimmed public reads at Q25 via fastp, called clones via MiXCR and kept in-frame beta chains. Entries that share a CDR3 protein sequence are merged under the most common genes and DNA. The table for this sample lists about 800,000 distinct CDR3 sequences; approximately 22% of them were counted only once. The ten biggest clones cover 9.5% to 13% of the sample. The sequences come from PBMCs from blood, collected less than 6 days after vaccination. This TCR was sampled from a man aged 50-60 years who received an inactivated influenza vaccine. Donor details come from another sample of the same person, matched by shared clones.

The nucleotides read TGTGCCAGCAGTCTATTAACAGGGGACTATAGCAATCAGCCCCAGCATTTT. Translated, this is CASSLLTGDYSNQPQHF. The rearrangement combines TRBV12-3 or TRBV12-4 with TRBJ1-5, and 7 junctional nucleotides match TRBD1. The CDR3 numbers 17 residues from cysteine through phenylalanine. Only the CDR3 DNA stays, 51 bases, in frame from base 1. From V the trimming removes 5 bases and from J it removes 0 bases, while the gene matches leave 10 bases of the junction unaccounted for.